This is a list of T cell receptor beta chains from one sample in a study of siplizumab effects on memory and regulatory T cells. Produced via immunoSEQ multiplex PCR; TCRdb's table is partial and in-frame only. The sample holds fewer than 130,000 clones, around nine tenths seen once. The specimen sequenced was CD4+ T cells sorted from blood. The receptors were gathered from a human donor in good health. Both conserved end residues are part of each CDR3. A D gene is named only where the DNA matches it firmly. Clone size is stated in some rows and not others, as once, few, many or a class when expanded.

v_call: TRBV10-3; clone_size: .; j_call: TRBJ1-1; d_call: .; cdr3_aa: CAISGQDTTNTEAFF; cdr3_nt: TGTGCCATCAGTGGGCAGGATACCACGAACACTGAAGCTTTCTTT
v_call: TRBV2; clone_size: once; j_call: TRBJ2-3; d_call: TRBD1; cdr3_aa: CASSKDRGTDTQYF; cdr3_nt: TGTGCCAGCAGCAAGGACAGGGGCACAGATACGCAGTATTTT
v_call: TRBV6-1; clone_size: .; j_call: TRBJ2-2; d_call: .; cdr3_aa: CASRQSGTGELFF; cdr3_nt: TGTGCCAGCAGGCAGTCGGGCACCGGGGAGCTGTTTTTT
v_call: TRBV5-1; clone_size: .; j_call: TRBJ2-1; d_call: TRBD1; cdr3_aa: CASSLVTGGLDEQFF; cdr3_nt: TGCGCCAGCAGCTTGGTAACAGGGGGCCTGGATGAGCAGTTCTTC
v_call: TRBV7-9; clone_size: .; j_call: TRBJ2-3; d_call: TRBD2; cdr3_aa: CASSYRRLAGVLDTQYF; cdr3_nt: TGTGCCAGCAGCTATAGGAGACTAGCGGGAGTTCTAGATACGCAGTATTTT
v_call: TRBV6-5; clone_size: few; j_call: TRBJ1-5; d_call: TRBD1; cdr3_aa: CASSVGTGGYQPQHF; cdr3_nt: TGTGCCAGCAGTGTCGGGACAGGGGGCTATCAGCCCCAGCATTTT
v_call: TRBV6-6; clone_size: few; j_call: TRBJ2-7; d_call: .; cdr3_aa: CASGPYEQYF; cdr3_nt: TGTGCCAGCGGACCATACGAGCAGTACTTC
v_call: TRBV5-4; clone_size: .; j_call: TRBJ1-1; d_call: .; cdr3_aa: CASSLGARASEAFF; cdr3_nt: TGTGCCAGCAGCTTGGGGGCCAGGGCGTCAGAAGCTTTCTTT
v_call: TRBV6-6; clone_size: .; j_call: TRBJ2-3; d_call: .; cdr3_aa: CASSYSSPSSTDTQYF; cdr3_nt: TGTGCCAGCAGTTACTCGAGCCCCAGTAGCACAGATACGCAGTATTTT
v_call: TRBV7-9; clone_size: few; j_call: TRBJ2-4; d_call: TRBD1; cdr3_aa: CASSLDRLAKNIQYF; cdr3_nt: TGTGCCAGCAGCTTGGACAGGCTAGCCAAAAACATTCAGTACTTC
v_call: TRBV6-5; clone_size: once; j_call: TRBJ1-1; d_call: .; cdr3_aa: CASSYDRGVSTEAFF; cdr3_nt: TGTGCCAGCAGTTACGATCGAGGGGTTTCCACTGAAGCTTTCTTT
v_call: TRBV5-1; clone_size: .; j_call: TRBJ2-3; d_call: .; cdr3_aa: CASSPTPGPRGDTQYF; cdr3_nt: TGCGCCAGCAGCCCGACTCCGGGACCGCGAGGGGATACGCAGTATTTT
v_call: TRBV10-1; clone_size: .; j_call: TRBJ1-5; d_call: TRBD1; cdr3_aa: CASPNKGQGNQPQHF; cdr3_nt: TGCGCCAGCCCTAATAAGGGACAGGGTAATCAGCCCCAGCATTTT
v_call: TRBV9; clone_size: .; j_call: TRBJ2-5; d_call: TRBD2; cdr3_aa: CASSPRGLAGAETQYF; cdr3_nt: TGTGCCAGCAGCCCCCGAGGACTAGCGGGAGCAGAGACCCAGTACTTC
v_call: TRBV6-6; clone_size: .; j_call: TRBJ1-2; d_call: .; cdr3_aa: CASSRNPGIYGYTF; cdr3_nt: TGTGCCAGCAGTAGAAATCCGGGAATCTATGGCTACACCTTC
v_call: TRBV18; clone_size: .; j_call: TRBJ1-4; d_call: TRBD1; cdr3_aa: CASSQDRGPNEKLFF; cdr3_nt: TGTGCCAGCTCACAAGACAGGGGACCTAATGAAAAACTGTTTTTT
v_call: TRBV7-2; clone_size: .; j_call: TRBJ1-2; d_call: .; cdr3_aa: CASSLDRNGYTF; cdr3_nt: TGTGCCAGCAGCTTAGACAGAAATGGCTACACCTTC
v_call: TRBV19; clone_size: .; j_call: TRBJ2-3; d_call: TRBD2; cdr3_aa: CASSASGRGADTQYF; cdr3_nt: TGTGCCAGTAGTGCCAGCGGGAGGGGCGCAGATACGCAGTATTTT
v_call: TRBV6-4; clone_size: .; j_call: TRBJ2-1; d_call: TRBD2; cdr3_aa: CASSDSGTSGLNEQFF; cdr3_nt: TGTGCCAGCAGTGACTCCGGAACTAGCGGGTTAAATGAGCAGTTCTTC
v_call: TRBV12-5; clone_size: .; j_call: TRBJ1-1; d_call: .; cdr3_aa: CASGPGWDTEAFF; cdr3_nt: TGCGCTAGTGGACCCGGATGGGACACTGAAGCTTTCTTT
v_call: TRBV6-5; clone_size: .; j_call: TRBJ1-2; d_call: TRBD1; cdr3_aa: CASSTGTAYGYTF; cdr3_nt: TGTGCCAGCAGTACCGGGACAGCCTATGGCTACACCTTC
v_call: TRBV29-1; clone_size: .; j_call: TRBJ2-2; d_call: .; cdr3_aa: CSVGGTGELFF; cdr3_nt: TGCAGCGTTGGTGGGACCGGGGAGCTGTTTTTT
v_call: TRBV18; clone_size: .; j_call: TRBJ2-1; d_call: TRBD2; cdr3_aa: CASSSPGGFYNEQFF; cdr3_nt: TGTGCCAGCTCCTCACCGGGGGGATTCTACAATGAGCAGTTCTTC
v_call: TRBV5-6; clone_size: .; j_call: TRBJ1-4; d_call: .; cdr3_aa: CASSLLSGGEKLFF; cdr3_nt: TGTGCCAGCAGCCTACTGTCCGGAGGGGAAAAACTGTTTTTT
v_call: TRBV5-5; clone_size: .; j_call: TRBJ2-4; d_call: .; cdr3_aa: CASSHRGGVQSANQYF; cdr3_nt: TGTGCCAGCAGCCACAGGGGGGGCGTGCAAAGCGCGAATCAGTACTTC
v_call: TRBV5-6; clone_size: .; j_call: TRBJ2-2; d_call: TRBD2; cdr3_aa: CASSNLLGGGNTGELFF; cdr3_nt: TGTGCCAGCAGCAACCTGCTGGGCGGGGGGAACACCGGGGAGCTGTTTTTT